This is a list of T cell receptor beta chains from one sample in a study of T-cell memory formation after mild COVID-19. MiXCR, run by TCRdb on the 5' RACE reads, gives a single entry per CDR3 protein. Found here are hundreds of thousands of distinct CDR3 sequences, approximately 19% of them singletons; the top ten hold under 25%. Specimen: PBMCs or a T cell subset sorted from them (not recorded which). These TCRs come from a man aged 18 to 35 who had mild COVID-19 (a few samples of this study predate the infection). Cell type and time point are not known. The CDR3 runs from the conserved cysteine through the conserved F or W. The D gene is left open where the match is weak. Clone sizes are given selectively: once, few, many, or a class where the clone is expanded.

clone_size	v_call	d_call	cdr3_length	j_call	cdr3_aa	cdr3_nt
few	TRBV6-5	TRBD1	16	TRBJ1-6	CASSYTRRTGGSPLHF	TGTGCCAGCAGTTACACGCGCCGGACAGGGGGATCACCCCTCCACTTT
NA	TRBV4-2	NA	13	TRBJ2-3	CASSPQEGDTQYF	TGTGCCAGCAGCCCACAAGAGGGGGATACGCAGTATTTT
NA	TRBV20-1	NA	15	TRBJ1-2	CSARSTAPTYYGYTF	TGCAGTGCTAGGTCAACCGCCCCAACTTATTATGGCTACACCTTC
NA	TRBV6-2/TRBV6-3	NA	15	TRBJ1-5	CASRVQGTPNQPQHF	TGTGCCAGCAGGGTCCAGGGGACGCCGAATCAGCCCCAGCATTTT
many	TRBV4-2	NA	16	TRBJ2-3	CASRDGGGLLTDTQYF	TGTGCCAGCAGGGACGGCGGGGGCCTCCTCACAGATACGCAGTATTTT
NA	TRBV7-6	NA	13	TRBJ2-5	CASSGAVRETQYF	TGTGCCAGCAGCGGGGCTGTGAGGGAGACCCAGTACTTC
NA	TRBV7-6	TRBD2	16	TRBJ2-3	CASSEDARLGGDTQYF	TGTGCCAGCAGCGAAGACGCCAGGCTGGGGGGGGATACGCAGTATTTT
NA	TRBV6-5	NA	14	TRBJ2-1	CASSYSQGSNEQFF	TGTGCCAGCAGTTACTCTCAGGGTTCCAATGAGCAGTTCTTC
NA	TRBV7-2	TRBD2	16	TRBJ2-3	CASSPGGRGSADTQYF	TGTGCCAGCAGCCCGGGGGGGCGGGGGTCCGCAGATACGCAGTATTTT
NA	TRBV5-5	NA	14	TRBJ1-1	CASSYDLWDTEAFF	TGTGCCAGCAGCTACGACCTCTGGGACACTGAAGCTTTCTTT
few	TRBV14	NA	14	TRBJ2-1	CASSGRVVYNEQFF	TGTGCCAGCAGCGGGCGGGTTGTCTACAATGAGCAGTTCTTC